These 19 T cell receptor beta chains share one sample of origin, sequenced in a study of blood T cell repertoires in COVID-19. Assay used: immunoSEQ multiplex PCR; TCRdb lists only in-frame clones, some missing. The profile shows 250,000 to 350,000 clones, around 89% of them singletons. Sequencing input: peripheral blood. These receptors all stem from a man aged 25 to 45 with acute or convalescent COVID-19.

The genes are TRBV5-1 and TRBJ1-4; D uncertain. The CDR3 loop spans 14 amino acids. Germline V gives CDR1 SGHRS, CDR2 YFSETQ. Trimming stripped 0 bases from V and 8 bases from J, with 11 bases between. The CDR3 here is CASSLDGSAEKLFF. The DNA for the CDR3 is TGCGCCAGCAGCTTGGATGGGTCAGCGGAAAAACTGTTTTTT. Combining the CDR3 with reference TRBV5-1 and TRBJ1-4 gives the whole variable domain KAGVTQTPRYLIKTRGQQVTLSCSPISGHRSVSWYQQTPGQGLQFLFEYFSETQRNKGNFPGRFSGRQFSNSRSEMNVSTLELGDSALYLCASSLDGSAEKLFFGSGTQLSVL.

The J gene is TRBJ1-2, the V gene TRBV12-3 or TRBV12-4; D might be TRBD1 (5 bases). The CDR3 totals 12 residues. With 7 bases removed from V and 4 bases from J, the gap between germline ends came to 10 bases. CDR3 nucleotides: TGTGCCAGCAAAGGGGATGGCTATGGCTACACCTTC. Translated: CASKGDGYGYTF.

V is TRBV14 and J is TRBJ1-1; D is unresolved. In germline, CDR1 is SGHDN, CDR2 FVKESK. The CDR3 covers 14 residues. The ends were cut back, 2 bases at V and 3 bases at J, with 10 bases in the middle. The CDR3 region has the DNA TGTGCCAGCAGCCAATACAGATCGGACACTGAAGCTTTCTTT. Translation gives CASSQYRSDTEAFF. The complete variable domain, with remaining parts taken from reference TRBV14 and TRBJ1-1, reads EAGVTQFPSHSVIEKGQTVTLRCDPISGHDNLYWYRRVMGKEIKFLLHFVKESKQDESGMPNNRFLAERTGGTYSTLKVQPAELEDSGVYFCASSQYRSDTEAFFGQGTRLTVV.

This clone was picked up one time. V gene TRBV2 combines with J gene TRBJ1-5; D is unresolved. CDR1 is SNHLY, CDR2 FYNNEI, per germline. The CDR3 extends over 14 amino acids. The V end lost 2 bases, the J end lost 0 bases, and 5 bases lay between the germline ends. The CDR3 loop is CASSEPRSNQPQHF. Written as DNA, the CDR3 is TGTGCCAGCAGTGAACCCCGTAGCAATCAGCCCCAGCATTTT.

The CDR3 DNA reads TGTGCCAGCAGTCACGACGGGGGAGAGACCCAGTACTTC. Residues: CASSHDGGETQYF. J is TRBJ2-5 and V is TRBV7-2; possible D gene TRBD2, 6 bases. This CDR3 is 13 amino acids long. V was shortened by 6 bases and J by 4 bases, with 12 bases between the two germline ends. Germline lookup yields CDR1 SGHTA and CDR2 FQGNSA.

This rearrangement joins TRBV19 to TRBJ1-2; 8 positions match TRBD1. Germline assignment: CDR1 LNHDA and CDR2 SQIVND (reference sequence). CDR3 length equals 16 residues. The V segment lost 4 bases and the J segment 8 bases; nucleotides outside the gene matches: 15. The CDR3 DNA is TGTGCCAGTAGTACACCACGACCGACAGGGGCGCGAGGCTACACCTTC. Its protein is CASSTPRPTGARGYTF.

J is TRBJ2-7 and V is TRBV5-1; D gene ambiguous. Germline CDR1 and CDR2: SGHRS and YFSETQ. The CDR3 loop spans 15 amino acids. V dropped 0 bases and J dropped 2 bases, with 12 bases sitting between them. The chain's CDR3 is CASSLETAQPYEQYF. In DNA, the CDR3 is TGCGCCAGCAGCTTGGAAACAGCCCAGCCCTACGAGCAGTACTTC.

A single count supports this clone. The chain combines TRBV5-4 with TRBJ2-2, with D possibly TRBD1 on 6 matching bases. V was cut by 4 bases and J by 3 bases, with 10 bases left in between. The V gene's germline CDR1 is SGHNT and CDR2 YYREEE (reference sequence). This CDR3 region has 14 residues. The CDR3 bases are TGTGCCAGCAGCCGACGACAGGACACCGGGGAGCTGTTTTTT. It is translated as CASSRRQDTGELFF. Full variable domain (remainder filled in from reference TRBV5-4 and TRBJ2-2): ETGVTQSPTHLIKTRGQQVTLRCSSQSGHNTVSWYQQALGQGPQFIFQYYREEENGRGNFPPRFSGLQFPNYSSELNVNALELDDSALYLCASSRRQDTGELFFGEGSRLTVL.

A few counts support this clone. This chain links TRBV18 with TRBJ1-2; the D gene is possibly TRBD1 (5 bases). CDR1 and CDR2 from the germline V gene are KGHSH and LQKENI. There are 15 residues in the CDR3. Trimming cost V 2 bases and J 4 bases, with 14 bases left between them. The CDR3 sequence: CASSPGGIYGYGYTF. CDR3 DNA: TGTGCCAGCTCACCAGGGGGGATTTATGGCTATGGCTACACCTTC.

This chain joins TRBV30 and TRBJ2-7; perhaps TRBD1 as D (5 bases). Trimming cost V 0 bases and J 6 bases, with 9 bases left between them. The CDR3 loop spans 12 amino acids. Germline CDR1 is GTSNPN and CDR2 is SVGIG (reference sequence). Here the CDR3 reads CAWSVSGAEQYF. CDR3 DNA: TGTGCCTGGAGTGTCTCTGGGGCCGAGCAGTACTTC.

V gene TRBV30 combines with J gene TRBJ1-6; 7 nucleotides line up with TRBD1. The trim removed 6 bases at V and 11 bases at J, leaving 4 bases unmatched. The CDR3 runs to 11 residues. Per the germline V gene, CDR1 is GTSNPN and CDR2 is SVGIG (reference sequence). DNA for the CDR3: TGTGCCTGTTTCGGACAGGCACCCCTCCACTTT. Amino acids: CACFGQAPLHF. The full variable domain, its missing parts supplied by reference TRBV30 and TRBJ1-6, is SQTIHQWPATLVQPVGSPLSLECTVEGTSNPNLYWYRQAAGRGLQLLFYSVGIGQISSEVPQNLSASRPQDRQFILSSKKLLLSDSGFYLCACFGQAPLHFGNGTRLTVT.

DNA of the CDR3: TGTGCCTGGAATATGAAGGTCAGGGCTGAAGCTTTCTTT. The encoded protein is CAWNMKVRAEAFF. The chain employs TRBV30 and TRBJ1-1, with a possible D match to TRBD1 (5 bases). The CDR3 covers 13 residues. Germline CDR1 reads GTSNPN; CDR2 reads SVGIG (reference sequence). V was cut by 4 bases and J by 6 bases, with 15 bases left in between. The variable domain in full, with the rest retrieved from reference TRBV30 and TRBJ1-1, is SQTIHQWPATLVQPVGSPLSLECTVEGTSNPNLYWYRQAAGRGLQLLFYSVGIGQISSEVPQNLSASRPQDRQFILSSKKLLLSDSGFYLCAWNMKVRAEAFFGQGTRLTVV.

V usage is TRBV30 and J usage is TRBJ2-2; D not certain. This CDR3 spans 14 amino acids. Germline V gene data show CDR1 as GTSNPN and CDR2 as SVGIG (reference sequence). Between the trimmed V and J ends, which lost 0 bases and 8 bases, there was a span of 13 bases. As DNA, the CDR3 is TGTGCCTGGAGTGTACGGCTTGGCAGGGGGGAGCTGTTTTTT. This gives the protein CAWSVRLGRGELFF.

The genes are TRBV6-5 and TRBJ1-2; D unresolved. Trimming shortened V by 6 bases and J by 8 bases, and 16 bases separated the two germline ends. Per the germline V gene, CDR1 is MNHEY and CDR2 is SVGAGI. This CDR3 region has 13 residues. The CDR3 DNA reads TGTGCCAGCAGGAAACCGCAAAAAGAGGGCTACACCTTC. This translates into CASRKPQKEGYTF.

The CDR3 sequence: CASSIDRSSYEQYF. CDR3 bases: TGTGCCAGTAGTATCGACAGGAGCTCCTACGAGCAGTACTTC. The genes are TRBV19 and TRBJ2-7; D possibly corresponds to TRBD1 (6 bases). CDR1 is LNHDA and CDR2 is SQIVND in the germline V gene (reference sequence). The V end lost 3 bases, the J end lost 0 bases, and 9 bases lay between the germline ends. The CDR3 spans 14 residues. The complete variable domain, with remaining parts taken from reference TRBV19 and TRBJ2-7, reads DGGITQSPKYLFRKEGQNVTLSCEQNLNHDAMYWYRQDPGQGLRLIYYSQIVNDFQKGDIAEGYSVSREKKESFPLTVTSAQKNPTAFYLCASSIDRSSYEQYFGPGTRLTVT.

The rearrangement joins TRBV30 to TRBJ1-2; no firm D call. V lost 4 bases to trimming and J lost 11 bases, with 17 bases between them. The CDR3 has 12 amino acids. The germline V gene has CDR1 GTSNPN and CDR2 SVGIG (reference sequence). DNA of the CDR3: TGTGCCTGGAAAGATTCTAGGCCGGGATACACCTTC. Its translation is CAWKDSRPGYTF. Full variable domain (missing parts from reference TRBV30 and TRBJ1-2): SQTIHQWPATLVQPVGSPLSLECTVEGTSNPNLYWYRQAAGRGLQLLFYSVGIGQISSEVPQNLSASRPQDRQFILSSKKLLLSDSGFYLCAWKDSRPGYTFGSGTRLTVV.

The chain couples TRBV27 to TRBJ1-2; TRBD1 is a possible D gene (5 bases). Germline-derived CDR1 and CDR2 are MNHEY and SMNVEV (reference sequence). Trimming removed 5 bases from V and 8 bases from J, with 12 bases in between. The CDR3 has 12 amino acids. The DNA for the CDR3 is TGTGCCAGCAGTCTAAGGGGCCAGGGCTACACCTTC. The encoded protein is CASSLRGQGYTF.

This chain links TRBV20-1 with TRBJ1-5; possibly TRBD1 for D (5 bases). V lost 3 bases and J lost 4, with 13 bases in between. This CDR3 has 14 residues. From germline, CDR1 is DFQATT and CDR2 SNEGSKA (reference sequence). The CDR3 loop is CSASLGAVNQPQHF. CDR3 nucleotides: TGCAGTGCTAGTTTAGGGGCAGTTAATCAGCCCCAGCATTTT.

The rearrangement joins TRBV6-2 or TRBV6-3 to TRBJ1-6, with 9 positions matching TRBD1. With 2 bases clipped from V and 9 bases from J, the junction kept 5 bases outside the gene matches. Germline values: CDR1 MNHEY, CDR2 SVGEGT. The CDR3 is made up of 15 amino acids. The CDR3 DNA is TGTGCCAGCAGTTACCGACAGGGGGGCTTTTCACCCCTCCACTTT. Protein: CASSYRQGGFSPLHF.